This TCR beta chain was observed in a study of T cell changes during pregnancy in multiple sclerosis. Here immunoSEQ multiplex PCR was the method, and the copy in TCRdb shows in-frame clones only, minus some. The sample consists of some 60,000 clones, around 93% of them appearing once. Germline lookup yields CDR1 SNHLY and CDR2 FYNNEI. V was clipped by 10 bases and J by 8 bases, with 24 bases between them. The CDR3 is 15 amino acids. The clonotype originates from a female donor with multiple sclerosis, enrolled in a pregnancy study. The chain joins TRBV2 to TRBJ2-1, with a tentative D call TRBD1 (5 bases). The source material was CD4+ T cells from peripheral blood mononuclear cells, sampled in the first trimester of pregnancy. The CDR3 bases are TGTGCCACCCACGCCCAGGGTCCGGCTTTCTATGAGCAGTTCTTC. Translating gives CATHAQGPAFYEQFF.